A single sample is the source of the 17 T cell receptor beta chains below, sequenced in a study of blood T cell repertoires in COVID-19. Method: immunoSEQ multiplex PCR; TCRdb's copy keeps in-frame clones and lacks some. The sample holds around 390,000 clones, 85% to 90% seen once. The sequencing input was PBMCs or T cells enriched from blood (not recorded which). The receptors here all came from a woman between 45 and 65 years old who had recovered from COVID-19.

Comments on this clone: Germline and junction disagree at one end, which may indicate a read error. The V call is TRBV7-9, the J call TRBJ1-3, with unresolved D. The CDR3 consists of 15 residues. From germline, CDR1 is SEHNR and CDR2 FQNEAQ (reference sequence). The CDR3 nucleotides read TGTGCCAGCACGTACCGGGAGTTCTCTGGGAACACCATATATTTT. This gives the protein CASTYREFSGNTIYF.

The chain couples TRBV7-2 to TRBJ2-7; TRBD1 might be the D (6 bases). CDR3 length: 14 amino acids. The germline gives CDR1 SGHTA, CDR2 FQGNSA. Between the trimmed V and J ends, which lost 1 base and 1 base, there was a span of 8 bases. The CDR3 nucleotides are TGTGCCAGCAGCTTAGTCGGGACATCCTACGAGCAGTACTTC. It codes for CASSLVGTSYEQYF.

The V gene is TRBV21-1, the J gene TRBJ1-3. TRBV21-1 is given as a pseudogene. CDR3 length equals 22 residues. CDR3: CASSKVELPSGGLIPAGNTIYF. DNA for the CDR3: TGTGCCAGCAGCAAAGTAGAGTTACCTAGCGGGGGGCTGATTCCCGCTGGAAACACCATATATTTT.

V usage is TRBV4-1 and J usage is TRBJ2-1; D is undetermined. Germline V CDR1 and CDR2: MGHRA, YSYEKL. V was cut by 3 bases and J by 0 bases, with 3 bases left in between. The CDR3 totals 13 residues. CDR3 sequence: CASSQSSYNEQFF. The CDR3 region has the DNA TGCGCCAGCAGCCAGAGCTCCTACAATGAGCAGTTCTTC.

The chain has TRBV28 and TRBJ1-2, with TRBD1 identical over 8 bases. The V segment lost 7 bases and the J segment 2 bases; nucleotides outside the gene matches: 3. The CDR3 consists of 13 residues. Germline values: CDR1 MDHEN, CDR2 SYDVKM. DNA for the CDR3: TGTGCCAGCACAGGGGGCATAAACTATGGCTACACCTTC. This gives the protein CASTGGINYGYTF.

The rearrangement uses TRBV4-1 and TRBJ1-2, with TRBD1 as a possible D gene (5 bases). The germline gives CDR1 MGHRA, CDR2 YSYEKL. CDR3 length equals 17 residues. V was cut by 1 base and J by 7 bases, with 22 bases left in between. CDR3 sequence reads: CASSQVLTEAGLGGYTF. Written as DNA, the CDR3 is TGCGCCAGCAGCCAAGTTCTGACCGAGGCGGGGCTGGGTGGCTACACCTTC.

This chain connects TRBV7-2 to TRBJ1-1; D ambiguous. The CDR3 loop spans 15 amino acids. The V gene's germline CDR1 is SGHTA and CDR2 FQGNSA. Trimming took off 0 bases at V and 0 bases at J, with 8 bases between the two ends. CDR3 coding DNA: TGTGCCAGCAGCTTAGCGCCAAGCATGAACACTGAAGCTTTCTTT. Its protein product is CASSLAPSMNTEAFF.

The CDR3 is CASKKGLNTEAFF. The CDR3 bases are TGTGCCAGCAAAAAGGGGCTGAACACTGAAGCTTTCTTT. This sequence joins TRBV2 and TRBJ1-1; maybe TRBD1 (5 bases). Trimming removed 7 bases from V and 0 bases from J, with 9 bases in between. This CDR3 region has 13 residues. Germline CDR1 reads SNHLY; CDR2 reads FYNNEI.

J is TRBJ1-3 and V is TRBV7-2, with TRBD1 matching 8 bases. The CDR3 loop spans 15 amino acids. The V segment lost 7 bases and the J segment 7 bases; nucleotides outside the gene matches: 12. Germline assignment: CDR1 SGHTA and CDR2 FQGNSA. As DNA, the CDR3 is TGTGCCAGCATCGACGGGACAGGTAGTGGCAACACCATATATTTT. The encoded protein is CASIDGTGSGNTIYF. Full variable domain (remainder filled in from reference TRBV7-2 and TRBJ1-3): GAGVSQSPSNKVTEKGKDVELRCDPISGHTALYWYRQSLGQGLEFLIYFQGNSAPDKSGLPSDRFSAERTGGSVSTLTIQRTQQEDSAVYLCASIDGTGSGNTIYFGEGSWLTVV.

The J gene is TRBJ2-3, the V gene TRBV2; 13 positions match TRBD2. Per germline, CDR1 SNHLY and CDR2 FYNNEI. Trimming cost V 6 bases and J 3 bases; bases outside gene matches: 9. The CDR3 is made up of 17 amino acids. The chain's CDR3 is CASRGHRTSGGTDTQYF. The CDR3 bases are TGTGCCAGCAGGGGACACCGGACTAGCGGGGGTACAGATACGCAGTATTTT.

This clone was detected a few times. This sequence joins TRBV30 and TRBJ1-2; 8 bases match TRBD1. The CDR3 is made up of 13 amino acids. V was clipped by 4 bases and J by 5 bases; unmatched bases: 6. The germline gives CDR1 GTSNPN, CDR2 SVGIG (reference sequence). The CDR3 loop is CAWNSRGLYGYTF. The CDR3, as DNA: TGTGCCTGGAATTCCAGGGGGCTGTATGGCTACACCTTC.

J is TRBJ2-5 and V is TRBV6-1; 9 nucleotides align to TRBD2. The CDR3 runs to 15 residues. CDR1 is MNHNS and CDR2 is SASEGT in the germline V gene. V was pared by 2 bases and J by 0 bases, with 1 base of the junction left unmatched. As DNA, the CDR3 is TGTGCCAGCAGTGAACGACTAGCGGACCAAGAGACCCAGTACTTC. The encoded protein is CASSERLADQETQYF.

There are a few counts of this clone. The CDR3 loop reads CASSHNLKANYGYTF. The CDR3 DNA is TGTGCCAGTAGTCACAATCTCAAAGCTAACTATGGCTACACCTTC. This chain joins TRBV19 and TRBJ1-2; no reliable D call. The CDR3 is 15 amino acids. Germline V gene sequence: CDR1 LNHDA, CDR2 SQIVND (reference sequence). Trimming took off 5 bases at V and 0 bases at J, with 13 bases between the two ends.

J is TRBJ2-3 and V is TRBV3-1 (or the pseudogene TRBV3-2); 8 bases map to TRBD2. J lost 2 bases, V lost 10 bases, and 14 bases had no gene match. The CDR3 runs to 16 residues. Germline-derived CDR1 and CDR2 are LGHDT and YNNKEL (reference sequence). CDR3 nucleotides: TGTGCCACCAAGAGGGAAAGCGGGGGTAACACAGATACGCAGTATTTT. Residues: CATKRESGGNTDTQYF.

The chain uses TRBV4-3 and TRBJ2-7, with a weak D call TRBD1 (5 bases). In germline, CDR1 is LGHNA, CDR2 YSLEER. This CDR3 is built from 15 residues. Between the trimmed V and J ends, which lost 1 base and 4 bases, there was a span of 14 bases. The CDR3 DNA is TGCGCCAGCAGCCAAGTTTTTGCAGGGCCTTACGAGCAGTACTTC. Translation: CASSQVFAGPYEQYF.

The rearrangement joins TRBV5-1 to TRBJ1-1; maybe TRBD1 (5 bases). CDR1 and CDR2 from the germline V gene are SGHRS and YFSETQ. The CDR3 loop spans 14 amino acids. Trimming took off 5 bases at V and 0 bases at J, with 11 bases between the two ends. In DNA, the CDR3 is TGCGCCAGCAGATCGGGGGATCTGAACACTGAAGCTTTCTTT. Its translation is CASRSGDLNTEAFF.

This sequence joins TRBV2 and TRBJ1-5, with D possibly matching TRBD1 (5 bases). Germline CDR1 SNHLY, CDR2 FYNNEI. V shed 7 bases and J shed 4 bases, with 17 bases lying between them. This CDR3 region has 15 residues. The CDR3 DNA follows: TGTGCCAGCACCGCGATGCGGGGGGGGAATCAGCCCCAGCATTTT. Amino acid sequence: CASTAMRGGNQPQHF. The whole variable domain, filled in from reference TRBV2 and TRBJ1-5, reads EPEVTQTPSHQVTQMGQEVILRCVPISNHLYFYWYRQILGQKVEFLVSFYNNEISEKSEIFDDQFSVERPDGSNFTLKIRSTKLEDSAMYFCASTAMRGGNQPQHFGDGTRLSIL.